What follows are 26 T cell receptor beta chains derived from one specimen sequenced in a study of shared clonotypes between healthy human individuals. TCRdb's copy holds only in-frame clones and misses some; the assay was immunoSEQ multiplex PCR. This repertoire shows 900,000 to 1,200,000 clones, about 84% found once; its top ten account for 0.55% to 0.7%. The sample consisted of memory CD4+ T cells from PBMCs. Indicated subset: CD45RA-negative fraction. These receptors were obtained from a young man in good health. Some clones in this sample may be carry-over from other donors' samples.

This clone was detected only a few times. The CDR3 nucleotides are TGTGCCAGCAGCTTAAGGGGGCAGGGGGCGGACTATGGCTACACCTTC. It specifies CASSLRGQGADYGYTF. V gene TRBV7-2 combines with J gene TRBJ1-2, with TRBD1 matching 8 bases. This CDR3 comprises 16 residues. CDR1 is SGHTA and CDR2 is FQGNSA in the germline V gene. Trimming removed 2 bases from V and 3 bases from J; junction bases left unmatched: 8. Filled out from reference TRBV7-2 and TRBJ1-2, the complete variable domain reads GAGVSQSPSNKVTEKGKDVELRCDPISGHTALYWYRQSLGQGLEFLIYFQGNSAPDKSGLPSDRFSAERTGGSVSTLTIQRTQQEDSAVYLCASSLRGQGADYGYTFGSGTRLTVV.

The chain is built from TRBV30 and TRBJ2-5, with a possible D match to TRBD1 (7 bases). The CDR3 totals 15 residues. Germline loops: CDR1 GTSNPN, CDR2 SVGIG (reference sequence). The V end was cut by 3 bases, the J end by 1 base, with 15 bases between. Here the CDR3 DNA reads TGTGCCTGGAGGGAGGGACAGATTTTCCAAGAGACCCAGTACTTC. Amino acid sequence: CAWREGQIFQETQYF.

This rearrangement joins TRBV30 to TRBJ2-2; 12 bases are shared with TRBD2. Germline CDR1 reads GTSNPN; CDR2 reads SVGIG (reference sequence). This CDR3 is built from 16 residues. V trimming: 7 bases; J trimming: 3 bases; junction bases outside the gene matches: 9. Here the CDR3 DNA reads TGTGCCTTCGACCCGGGACTAGCGGGTTACACCGGGGAGCTGTTTTTT. Its protein is CAFDPGLAGYTGELFF.

This sequence joins TRBV9 and TRBJ2-3; D not certain. Trimming took 4 bases from V and 8 from J, leaving 14 bases between them. CDR3 length equals 13 residues. The germline CDR1 and CDR2 sequences are SGDLS and YYNGEE. As DNA, the CDR3 is TGTGCCAGCAGCCAGTCTCCTTCGGTTACGCAGTATTTT. It specifies CASSQSPSVTQYF.

This clone appeared once. J is TRBJ2-3 and V is TRBV10-3; tentative D call: TRBD2 (5 bases). The V end lost 2 bases, the J end lost 3 bases, and 12 bases lay between the germline ends. In germline, CDR1 is ENHRY, CDR2 SYGVKD. The CDR3 has 15 residues. The CDR3 here is CAISEVSVGTDTQYF. The DNA for the CDR3 is TGTGCCATCAGTGAGGTTAGCGTGGGTACAGATACGCAGTATTTT.

The chain has TRBV30 and TRBJ1-2; the D gene is possibly TRBD1 (5 bases). Trimming shortened V by 2 bases and J by 4 bases, and 11 bases separated the two germline ends. From germline, CDR1 is GTSNPN and CDR2 SVGIG (reference sequence). This CDR3 is built from 13 residues. The CDR3 sequence is CAWSNGGAYGYTF. CDR3 DNA: TGTGCCTGGAGTAACGGGGGTGCCTATGGCTACACCTTC.

The chain joins TRBV29-1 to TRBJ2-3; 13 nucleotides line up with TRBD2. The germline CDR1 and CDR2 sequences are SQVTM and ANQGSEA. V lost 7 bases, J lost 7 bases, and 5 bases stayed unmatched. CDR3 length: 13 residues. CDR3 region: CSGRTSGSYTQYF. Written as DNA, the CDR3 is TGCAGCGGGAGGACTAGCGGGAGTTATACGCAGTATTTT.

The CDR3 protein is CASSPRTGNSYEQYF. The CDR3 bases are TGTGCCAGCAGCCCTCGGACAGGGAATTCGTACGAGCAGTACTTC. The chain carries TRBV5-4 and TRBJ2-7, with TRBD1 matching over 8 bases. The germline CDR1 and CDR2 sequences are SGHNT and YYREEE (reference sequence). The J segment lost 4 bases and the V segment lost 4 bases, leaving 10 bases of the junction unmatched. The CDR3 contains 15 residues.

The chain joins TRBV5-8 to TRBJ1-5; the D gene is possibly TRBD1 (5 bases). The V gene's germline CDR1 is SGHTS and CDR2 YDEGEE. This CDR3 is 14 amino acids long. V lost 9 bases and J lost 2, with 15 bases in between. The CDR3 DNA follows: TGTGCCACCCAGAGGTGGGACGGCAATCAGCCCCAGCATTTT. It translates to CATQRWDGNQPQHF.

The chain combines TRBV2 with TRBJ2-1; perhaps TRBD2 as D (5 bases). Germline values: CDR1 SNHLY, CDR2 FYNNEI. V was pared by 10 bases and J by 3 bases, with 7 bases between. The CDR3 spans 11 residues. The CDR3 here is CAIRDYNEQFF. As DNA, the CDR3 is TGTGCCATCCGGGACTACAATGAGCAGTTCTTC. The entire variable domain, with the rest obtained from reference TRBV2 and TRBJ2-1, is as follows: EPEVTQTPSHQVTQMGQEVILRCVPISNHLYFYWYRQILGQKVEFLVSFYNNEISEKSEIFDDQFSVERPDGSNFTLKIRSTKLEDSAMYFCAIRDYNEQFFGPGTRLTVL.

This chain links TRBV4-1 with TRBJ1-2; 8 nucleotides match TRBD1. V shed 3 bases, J shed 5 bases, and the junction held 11 bases outside the gene matches. The germline CDR1 and CDR2 sequences are MGHRA and YSYEKL. The CDR3 loop spans 16 amino acids. CDR3 protein: CASSQIGGQGKYGYTF. CDR3 in DNA: TGCGCCAGCAGCCAGATAGGAGGACAGGGCAAATATGGCTACACCTTC.

The chain carries TRBV2 and TRBJ1-2; D is unresolved. Germline V lookup: CDR1 SNHLY, CDR2 FYNNEI. Trimming removed 4 bases from V and 0 bases from J, with 9 bases in between. This CDR3 spans 14 amino acids. As DNA, the CDR3 is TGTGCCAGCAGTGGATCCAGCTCTAACTATGGCTACACCTTC. Translated: CASSGSSSNYGYTF.

The chain joins TRBV30 to TRBJ2-3; TRBD2 agrees at 10 bases. J lost 6 bases, V lost 5 bases, and 8 bases had no gene match. The germline V gene encodes CDR1 GTSNPN and CDR2 SVGIG (reference sequence). The CDR3 is 14 amino acids. This CDR3 is CAWLSLAGADTQYF. The DNA of the CDR3 is TGTGCCTGGTTGTCTCTAGCGGGAGCCGATACGCAGTATTTT.

This clone was seen once. The rearrangement joins TRBV25-1 to TRBJ2-1, with 10 nucleotides matching TRBD2. CDR3 length: 15 residues. Germline CDR1 MGHDK, CDR2 SYGVNS. After removal of 8 bases from V and 8 bases from J, the junction contained 12 bases not matched to a gene. CDR3 sequence reads: CASSKLAGLLDEQFF. Written as DNA, the CDR3 is TGTGCCAGCTCCAAACTAGCGGGATTACTGGATGAGCAGTTCTTC.

A single count supports this clone. The CDR3 region is CASSWDINEQFF. The DNA for the CDR3 is TGTGCCAGCAGCTGGGACATCAATGAGCAGTTCTTC. The V gene is TRBV5-6, the J gene TRBJ2-1; weak D call: TRBD1 (6 bases). This CDR3 has 12 amino acids. Germline lookup yields CDR1 SGHDT and CDR2 YYEEEE. Trimming took 3 bases from V and 6 from J, leaving 7 bases between them.

The J gene is TRBJ1-5, the V gene TRBV7-6; a weak D match, TRBD1 (6 bases). The CDR3 runs 17 residues. Germline CDR1 is SGHVS and CDR2 is FNYEAQ. V lost 5 bases, J lost 2 bases, and 19 bases lay in between. The CDR3 spells CASSQGLGGWGNQPQHF. DNA for the CDR3: TGTGCCAGCAGCCAAGGACTTGGGGGCTGGGGCAATCAGCCCCAGCATTTT.

This clone was seen ten or more times. Within the sample, other DNA sequences also encode this same CDR3. The chain joins TRBV4-1 to TRBJ1-4; a possible D gene is TRBD1 (6 bases). The CDR3 runs 18 residues. Germline loops: CDR1 MGHRA, CDR2 YSYEKL. V gave up 0 bases and J gave up 8 bases, with 22 bases separating them. CDR3 amino acids: CASSQEASYEGGSEKLFF. Here the CDR3 DNA reads TGCGCCAGCAGCCAAGAGGCCTCTTACGAAGGGGGGTCGGAAAAACTGTTTTTT.

V usage is TRBV18 and J usage is TRBJ1-4, with D tentatively TRBD1 (5 bases). Trimming left V 4 bases short and J 6 bases short, with 9 bases between. Germline V gene data show CDR1 as KGHSH and CDR2 as LQKENI. The CDR3 is made up of 13 amino acids. CDR3: CASSLGVDEKLFF. The CDR3 DNA reads as TGTGCCAGCTCACTGGGGGTTGATGAAAAACTGTTTTTT.

The DNA of the CDR3 is TGTGCCATCACACAACAGGGTGCTAGCACAGATACGCAGTATTTT. Translation gives CAITQQGASTDTQYF. The chain employs TRBV10-3 and TRBJ2-3; possible D gene TRBD1, 6 bases. Germline V lookup: CDR1 ENHRY, CDR2 SYGVKD. This CDR3 is built from 15 residues. V lost 7 bases and J lost 0, with 14 bases in between.

The V call is TRBV7-2, the J call TRBJ1-1, with a weak D call TRBD1 (5 bases). V was cut by 3 bases and J by 3 bases, with 11 bases left in between. The CDR3 is made up of 14 amino acids. Germline CDR1 and CDR2: SGHTA and FQGNSA. CDR3 DNA sequence: TGTGCCAGCAGCTTCCAGGGTTTTGACACTGAAGCTTTCTTT. Its translation: CASSFQGFDTEAFF.

The chain uses TRBV18 and TRBJ1-1; D gene ambiguous. Germline values: CDR1 KGHSH, CDR2 LQKENI. Trimming removed 2 bases at V and 5 bases at J, with 9 bases between. The CDR3 has 13 residues. In nucleotides, the CDR3 is TGTGCCAGCTCACCATATACGGGTACTGAAGCTTTCTTT. The encoded protein is CASSPYTGTEAFF.

In DNA, the CDR3 is TGTGCCTGGAGAGGGGTGTTGGGCACTGAAGCTTTCTTT. Translation: CAWRGVLGTEAFF. V and J are TRBV30 and TRBJ1-1, with D tentatively TRBD1 (5 bases). This CDR3 region has 13 residues. CDR1 and CDR2 (germline): GTSNPN, SVGIG (reference sequence). V was trimmed by 3 bases and J by 4 bases, leaving 12 bases between them.

The J gene is TRBJ2-2, the V gene TRBV19; D unresolved. The V gene's germline CDR1 is LNHDA and CDR2 SQIVND (reference sequence). This CDR3 region has 15 residues. Trimming cost V 2 bases and J 4 bases, with 11 bases left between them. The CDR3 region is CASSIRAAPTGELFF. Written as DNA, the CDR3 is TGTGCCAGTAGTATAAGGGCAGCCCCCACCGGGGAGCTGTTTTTT.

V is TRBV5-6 and J is TRBJ2-7, with D perhaps matching TRBD1 or TRBD2 (5 bases each). Germline CDR1 reads SGHDT; CDR2 reads YYEEEE. The CDR3 totals 13 residues. Deletions cut 0 bases from V and 7 bases from J, with 11 bases between. The CDR3 sequence: CASSLGVEGEQYF. For the CDR3, the DNA is TGTGCCAGCAGCTTGGGGGTCGAGGGGGAGCAGTACTTC. The whole variable domain, remainder taken from reference TRBV5-6 and TRBJ2-7, is DAGVTQSPTHLIKTRGQQVTLRCSPKSGHDTVSWYQQALGQGPQFIFQYYEEEERQRGNFPDRFSGHQFPNYSSELNVNALLLGDSALYLCASSLGVEGEQYFGPGTRLTVT.

This chain uses TRBV5-1 with TRBJ1-4; D remains ambiguous. Germline-derived CDR1 and CDR2 are SGHRS and YFSETQ. The CDR3 has 15 residues. Trimming left V 2 bases short and J 8 bases short, with 16 bases between. The CDR3 region has the DNA TGCGCCAGCAGCTTAGTTCCGGGGTCGGACGAAAAACTGTTTTTT. Translated: CASSLVPGSDEKLFF.

The rearrangement uses TRBV30 and TRBJ2-4, with D possibly matching TRBD2 (6 bases). Per germline, CDR1 GTSNPN and CDR2 SVGIG (reference sequence). The CDR3 extends over 14 amino acids. V shed 7 bases and J shed 1 base, with 14 bases lying between them. The CDR3, as DNA: TGTGCCTTTAGCGGAGGGTCGGCCAAAAACATTCAGTACTTC. Protein: CAFSGGSAKNIQYF.